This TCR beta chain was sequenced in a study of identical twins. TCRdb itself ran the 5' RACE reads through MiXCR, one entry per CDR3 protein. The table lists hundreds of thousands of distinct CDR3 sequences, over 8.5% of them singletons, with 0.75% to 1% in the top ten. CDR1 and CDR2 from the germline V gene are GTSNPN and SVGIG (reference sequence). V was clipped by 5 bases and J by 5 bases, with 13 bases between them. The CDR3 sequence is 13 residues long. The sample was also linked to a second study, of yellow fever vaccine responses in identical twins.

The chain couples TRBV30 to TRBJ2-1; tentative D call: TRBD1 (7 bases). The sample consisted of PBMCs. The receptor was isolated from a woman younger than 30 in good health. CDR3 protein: CAWGGTADNEQFF. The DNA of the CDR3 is TGTGCCTGGGGCGGGACAGCAGACAATGAGCAGTTCTTC.